These 23 T cell receptor beta chains were all obtained from the same sample, sequenced in a study of blood T cells in healthy people across ages. A second PCR, run for about 7 to 11 cycles, used a sample-barcoded 5' primer plus a J-beta primer mix. One entry per CDR3 protein results from TCRdb running MiXCR on the 5' RACE reads. Here the sample spans 870,000 or so distinct CDR3 sequences, under 30% being singletons. The sample was blood. Every receptor here comes from a woman of 80 years or more in good health.

This clonotype was counted at least ten times. J is TRBJ2-3 and V is TRBV6-6; possibly TRBD1 or TRBD2 for D (6 bases each). Trimming took 4 bases from V and 8 from J, leaving 16 bases between them. CDR3 length: 14 amino acids. Germline V gene sequence: CDR1 MNHNY, CDR2 SVGAGI (reference sequence). CDR3 coding DNA: TGTGCCAGCAGTTTGAGGGGGGAGACAAGTACGCAGTATTTT. Translation: CASSLRGETSTQYF.

This clonotype was seen many times. This sequence joins TRBV2 and TRBJ2-1; D is uncertain. The V end was cut by 6 bases, the J end by 2 bases, with 8 bases between. From germline, CDR1 is SNHLY and CDR2 FYNNEI. This CDR3 spans 13 amino acids. The CDR3 here is CASRLSTYNEQFF. The CDR3 coding sequence is TGTGCCAGCAGACTATCCACCTACAATGAGCAGTTCTTC.

This clonotype was seen once. Possible read error: a much larger clone is one base away. The J gene is TRBJ1-1, the V gene TRBV7-9; tentative D call: TRBD1 (5 bases). The CDR3 contains 12 residues. Germline V gene sequence: CDR1 SEHNR, CDR2 FQNEAQ (reference sequence). The CDR3 DNA sequence: TGTACCAGCAGCGTCCTTGGGGGTGAAGCTTTCTTT. Protein product: CTSSVLGGEAFF. The full variable domain, completed using reference TRBV7-9 and TRBJ1-1, is DTGVSQNPRHKITKRGQNVTFRCDPISEHNRLYWYRQTLGQGPEFLTYFQNEAQLEKSRLLSDRFSAERPKGSFSTLEIQRTEQGDSAMYLCTSSVLGGEAFFGQGTRLTVV.

This clonotype came up a few times. The chain has TRBV7-9 and TRBJ2-3; D is perhaps TRBD2 (6 bases). CDR1 is SEHNR, CDR2 FQNEAQ, per germline (reference sequence). The CDR3 covers 16 residues. Trimming shortened V by 5 bases and J by 0 bases, and 15 bases separated the two germline ends. CDR3 in amino acids: CASSRRGFSSTDTQYF. The DNA for the CDR3 is TGTGCCAGCAGCAGGAGGGGTTTTTCTAGCACAGATACGCAGTATTTT.

The chain is built from TRBV5-6 and TRBJ2-1; TRBD2 aligns across 9 bases. Looked up from germline, CDR1 is SGHDT and CDR2 is YYEEEE. This CDR3 has 17 amino acids. With 3 bases clipped from V and 3 bases from J, the junction kept 10 bases outside the gene matches. CDR3 sequence (DNA): TGTGCCAGCAGCTCCCAACAGCTAGCGGGACTCTACAATGAGCAGTTCTTC. This translates into CASSSQQLAGLYNEQFF.

About this clonotype itself: A much bigger clone sits one base away, suggesting this may be a read error. This CDR3 reads CASSEMVYEQYF. The CDR3 DNA is TGTGCCAGCAGTGAAATGGTCTACGAGCAGTACTTC. This chain connects TRBV6-1 to TRBJ2-5; no clear D gene. The better agreement between TRBJ2-7 and the DNA end casts doubt on the J call. Germline-derived CDR1 and CDR2 are MNHNS and SASEGT. The CDR3 has 12 amino acids.

In this sample, this clonotype turned up many times. The chain carries TRBV7-2 and TRBJ2-1; unclear D gene. The V end lost 5 bases, the J end lost 4 bases, and 15 bases lay between the germline ends. Germline assignment: CDR1 SGHTA and CDR2 FQGNSA. The CDR3 length is 15 residues. DNA for the CDR3: TGTGCCAGCAGCCCCGGGTCTAATGGTTACAATGAGCAGTTCTTC. It specifies CASSPGSNGYNEQFF.

This clonotype has ten or more counts. The chain employs TRBV6-2 or TRBV6-3 and TRBJ2-1; D perhaps matches TRBD2 (5 bases). This CDR3 contains 13 residues. Germline CDR1 and CDR2: MNHEY and SVGEGT. The V and J ends lost 8 bases and 5 bases respectively, with 13 bases between them. CDR3 residues: CASSRLADNEQFF. The CDR3 DNA reads as TGTGCCAGCTCCCGGCTAGCCGACAATGAGCAGTTCTTC.

This clonotype was counted many times. The V gene is TRBV7-9, the J gene TRBJ2-6; D unclear. Per germline, CDR1 SEHNR and CDR2 FQNEAQ (reference sequence). The CDR3 runs to 15 residues. V lost 3 bases and J 2 bases, leaving 8 bases between the germline ends. The DNA of the CDR3 is TGTGCCAGCAGCTTGGTCGGTGCTGGGGCCAACGTCCTGACTTTC. This encodes CASSLVGAGANVLTF.

This clonotype has ten or more counts. V gene TRBV7-9 combines with J gene TRBJ2-7; D not certain. The CDR3 is 14 residues long. Trimming cost V 5 bases and J 2 bases, with 13 bases left between them. Germline V gene sequence: CDR1 SEHNR, CDR2 FQNEAQ (reference sequence). The CDR3 protein is CASSPRTPPYEQYF. CDR3 in DNA: TGTGCCAGCAGCCCCCGAACCCCCCCCTACGAGCAGTACTTC.

The table lists this clonotype with many counts. The chain employs TRBV7-2 and TRBJ2-1; D ambiguous. V lost 1 base to trimming and J lost 2 bases, with 6 bases between them. The germline CDR1 and CDR2 sequences are SGHTA and FQGNSA. The CDR3 spans 14 residues. The DNA for the CDR3 is TGTGCCAGCAGCTTAGGCCACACCTACAATGAGCAGTTCTTC. This sequence encodes CASSLGHTYNEQFF.

At least ten counts were recorded for this clonotype. A much bigger clone sits one base away, suggesting this may be a read error. The rearrangement links TRBV20-1 to TRBJ2-5; the match to TRBD1 covers 8 bases. The ends lost 6 bases at V and 11 bases at J; junction bases unmatched: 17. The CDR3 contains 14 residues. Germline V gene data show CDR1 as DFQATT and CDR2 as SNEGSKA (reference sequence). This CDR3 reads CSAEDRGVSNEQYF. CDR3 nucleotides: TGCAGTGCCGAAGACAGGGGAGTTTCGAATGAGCAGTACTTC.

This clonotype was detected many times. DNA for the CDR3: TGCAGTGCAGATCCGGGACAGGGGTGGGCCAAAAACATTCAGTACTTC. It is translated as CSADPGQGWAKNIQYF. V is TRBV20-1 and J is TRBJ2-4; the match to TRBD1 covers 10 bases. Germline lookup yields CDR1 DFQATT and CDR2 SNEGSKA (reference sequence). Trimming at V came to 6 bases and at J to 1 base, leaving 9 bases not matched to a gene. The CDR3 covers 16 residues.

V and J are TRBV7-2 and TRBJ2-1; unclear D gene. Germline V lookup: CDR1 SGHTA, CDR2 FQGNSA. The CDR3 contains 14 residues. V was trimmed by 1 base and J by 3 bases, leaving 7 bases between them. The CDR3 protein is CASSLESGYNEQFF. The CDR3 DNA reads as TGTGCCAGCAGCTTAGAATCGGGCTACAATGAGCAGTTCTTC.

This clonotype was seen ten or more times. The chain uses TRBV27 and TRBJ2-6, with a weak D call TRBD2 (5 bases). This CDR3 spans 19 amino acids. Trimming took 5 bases from V and 0 from J, leaving 20 bases between them. CDR1 is MNHEY, CDR2 SMNVEV, per germline (reference sequence). CDR3 bases: TGTGCCAGCAGTACCCACTCCGAGACGGGAAGCTCTGGGGCCAACGTCCTGACTTTC. Translation gives CASSTHSETGSSGANVLTF.

This clonotype was picked up many times. The chain links TRBV28 to TRBJ2-3, with D possibly TRBD2 on 6 matching bases. Trimming took 3 bases from V and 6 from J, leaving 16 bases between them. Germline CDR1 MDHEN, CDR2 SYDVKM. The CDR3 is made up of 15 amino acids. This CDR3 is CASSLKGLHLDTQYF. CDR3 coding DNA: TGTGCCAGCAGTTTGAAGGGACTCCACTTGGATACGCAGTATTTT.

On this clonotype: This could be a read error, since a much larger clone is one nucleotide away. The chain recombines TRBV7-2 with TRBJ2-1; possible D gene TRBD2, 6 bases. Matching the DNA end better, TRBJ2-7 makes the J call doubtful. Germline loops: CDR1 SGHTA, CDR2 FQGNSA. The CDR3 is 16 residues long. CDR3: CASSSYGTQSYNEQYF. The CDR3 DNA is TGTGCCAGCAGCTCCTACGGGACTCAATCCTACAATGAGCAGTACTTC.

The chain joins TRBV7-6 to TRBJ2-7; D is perhaps TRBD1 or TRBD2 (5 bases each). Trimming cost V 3 bases and J 0 bases, with 12 bases left between them. Germline V lookup: CDR1 SGHVS, CDR2 FNYEAQ. The CDR3 spans 15 residues. CDR3 bases: TGTGCCAGCAGCTTTCGACCCGGGACCTCCTACGAGCAGTACTTC. Amino acid sequence: CASSFRPGTSYEQYF.

This clonotype occurred many times. The genes are TRBV20-1 and TRBJ2-3; 7 positions agree with TRBD2. The V gene end was trimmed by 0 bases and the J gene end by 2 bases; junction bases not matched to a gene: 5. CDR3 length: 15 residues. Germline V gene sequence: CDR1 DFQATT, CDR2 SNEGSKA (reference sequence). The DNA of the CDR3 is TGCAGTGCTAGAGAGACTAGCCTCATCACAGATACGCAGTATTTT. This codes for CSARETSLITDTQYF.

The chain carries TRBV7-2 and TRBJ1-6; no clear D gene. Germline V lookup: CDR1 SGHTA, CDR2 FQGNSA. Trimming cost V 7 bases and J 5 bases, with 9 bases left between them. CDR3 size: 13 residues. CDR3 sequence reads: CASTRRDNSPLHF. CDR3 DNA sequence: TGTGCCAGCACAAGACGGGATAATTCACCCCTCCACTTT.

This clonotype has at least ten counts. The genes are TRBV6-2 or TRBV6-3 and TRBJ2-7, with TRBD1 identical over 7 bases. The CDR3 totals 15 residues. Trimming cost V 5 bases and J 2 bases; bases outside gene matches: 9. Germline V lookup: CDR1 MNHEY, CDR2 SVGEGT. The CDR3 sequence: CASSRTGLLPYEQYF. CDR3 nucleotides: TGTGCCAGCAGTCGGACAGGCCTTTTACCCTACGAGCAGTACTTC.

This clonotype was detected many times. The gene calls are TRBV12-3 or TRBV12-4 and TRBJ1-5; TRBD1 might be the D (5 bases). The CDR3 totals 13 residues. With 6 bases removed from V and 4 bases from J, the gap between germline ends came to 10 bases. CDR3: CASRETVNQPQHF. CDR3 DNA: TGTGCCAGCAGGGAGACAGTTAATCAGCCCCAGCATTTT.

The chain carries TRBV7-9 and TRBJ2-5, with D unclear. The germline gives CDR1 SEHNR, CDR2 FQNEAQ (reference sequence). V lost 5 bases and J 4 bases, leaving 20 bases between the germline ends. This CDR3 has 16 amino acids. CDR3 sequence: CASSPPPRKTRETQYF. CDR3 in DNA: TGTGCCAGCAGCCCCCCACCCCGTAAGACTCGAGAGACCCAGTACTTC.